This T cell receptor beta chain was found in a study of T cells in Graves' hyperthyroidism and ophthalmopathy. Patients having uncontrolled infection, another autoimmune disease, pregnancy or lactation were not included. The investigators amplified TCR beta CDR3 regions from RNA transcripts. Carried out on the TCR CDR3, a first-round RT-PCR used the HTBI primer set. TCRdb re-called the multiplex PCR reads through MiXCR, storing one row per CDR3 protein. This table holds around 200,000 distinct CDR3 sequences, 15% to 20% found once. The CDR3 has 15 amino acids. CDR1 LNHNV and CDR2 YYDKDF come from the germline V gene (reference sequence). The germline V and J ends were trimmed by 0 bases and 2 bases, with 10 bases remaining between them.

The chain uses TRBV15 and TRBJ1-2, with TRBD1 as a possible D gene (5 bases). The clonotype comes from a woman between 45 and 65 years old with Graves' hyperthyroidism. The sequencing input was blood. CDR3 loop: CATSRDGQGNYGYTF. CDR3 nucleotide sequence: TGTGCCACCAGCAGAGATGGGCAGGGAAACTATGGCTACACCTTC.